Listed here are 23 T cell receptor beta chains from one sample, sequenced in a study of blood T cell repertoires in COVID-19. Method: immunoSEQ multiplex PCR; TCRdb's copy keeps in-frame clones and lacks some. The data contain 250,000 to 300,000 clones, around 89% of them seen just once; the ten biggest clones take up roughly 4.8%. Sequenced input: peripheral blood. Source of these receptors: a middle-aged man with acute or convalescent COVID-19.

Only a few counts were recorded for this clone. The chain couples TRBV7-6 to TRBJ1-3, with 8 bases lining up with TRBD1. CDR1 SGHVS and CDR2 FNYEAQ come from the germline V gene. The J segment lost 4 bases and the V segment lost 5 bases, leaving 10 bases of the junction unmatched. The CDR3 extends over 16 amino acids. In DNA, the CDR3 is TGTGCCAGCAGCCTCGGACAGGGAATGGCCGGAAACACCATATATTTT. Amino acid sequence: CASSLGQGMAGNTIYF.

This clone was seen a single time. The V gene is TRBV10-3, the J gene TRBJ1-2; D ambiguous. CDR3 length: 13 amino acids. Trimming cost V 4 bases and J 4 bases, with 10 bases left between them. Germline CDR1 is ENHRY and CDR2 is SYGVKD. The CDR3 DNA reads TGTGCCATCAGTGTCTCCCCTCGCTATGGCTACACCTTC. It codes for CAISVSPRYGYTF.

The genes are TRBV5-1 and TRBJ2-6, with 12 bases aligning to TRBD2. V dropped 4 bases and J dropped 0; count of bases not matched to a gene: 11. The CDR3 spans 20 residues. Looked up from germline, CDR1 is SGHRS and CDR2 is YFSETQ. CDR3 sequence (DNA): TGCGCCAGCAGCGCCACTCCACTAGCGGGGGGCCCCTCTGGGGCCAACGTCCTGACTTTC. Its protein product is CASSATPLAGGPSGANVLTF.

This chain links TRBV27 with TRBJ2-3; 13 positions match TRBD2. The CDR3 is made up of 16 amino acids. Losses at the gene ends were 1 base for V and 7 bases for J; bases not matched to a gene: 5. Germline V gene data show CDR1 as MNHEY and CDR2 as SMNVEV (reference sequence). The CDR3 loop is CASSLWATSGGYTQYF. The CDR3 region has the DNA TGTGCCAGCAGTTTATGGGCGACTAGCGGGGGGTATACGCAGTATTTT.

V gene TRBV24-1 combines with J gene TRBJ1-4; no clear D gene. The V gene's germline CDR1 is KGHDR and CDR2 SFDVKD. This CDR3 is 14 amino acids long. Trimming shortened V by 6 bases and J by 3 bases, and 10 bases separated the two germline ends. This chain's CDR3 is CATSPGGSNEKLFF. CDR3 DNA: TGTGCCACCAGTCCTGGAGGGTCTAATGAAAAACTGTTTTTT.

The chain recombines TRBV12-3 or TRBV12-4 with TRBJ2-2, with D possibly being TRBD2 (6 bases). V was trimmed by 10 bases and J by 4 bases, leaving 10 bases between them. This CDR3 spans 12 amino acids. CDR3 bases: TGTGCCAACGGAGGGCCCACCGGGGAGCTGTTTTTT. Amino acids: CANGGPTGELFF.

This chain uses TRBV19 with TRBJ1-5; tentatively, D is TRBD1 (6 bases). The CDR3 has 15 amino acids. V gave up 3 bases and J gave up 1 base, with 10 bases separating them. Germline CDR1 reads LNHDA; CDR2 reads SQIVND (reference sequence). CDR3 DNA: TGTGCCAGTAGTATGGCAGGGGTCAGCAATCAGCCCCAGCATTTT. Translating gives CASSMAGVSNQPQHF. Looking up the rest from reference TRBV19 and TRBJ1-5 gives the full variable domain: DGGITQSPKYLFRKEGQNVTLSCEQNLNHDAMYWYRQDPGQGLRLIYYSQIVNDFQKGDIAEGYSVSREKKESFPLTVTSAQKNPTAFYLCASSMAGVSNQPQHFGDGTRLSIL.

This clone was seen a single time. The genes are TRBV14 and TRBJ1-6, with 8 bases lining up with TRBD1. The CDR3 is made up of 16 amino acids. The germline V gene has CDR1 SGHDN and CDR2 FVKESK. The trim removed 4 bases at V and 10 bases at J, leaving 12 bases unmatched. In DNA form, the CDR3 reads TGTGCCAGCAGCCTCTACGGACAGGGTAAGGGGTCACCCCTCCACTTT. This sequence encodes CASSLYGQGKGSPLHF.

This clone was recorded only once. The chain employs TRBV11-2 and TRBJ1-5; D gene uncertain. The germline V gene encodes CDR1 SGHAT and CDR2 FQNNGV. The V and J ends lost 4 bases and 5 bases respectively, with 12 bases between them. This CDR3 comprises 14 residues. CDR3 protein: CASSSSSADQPQHF. The CDR3, as DNA: TGTGCCAGCAGCTCGTCCTCAGCGGATCAGCCCCAGCATTTT.

The gene calls are TRBV5-1 and TRBJ2-2; TRBD2 agrees at 7 bases. The CDR3 is made up of 13 amino acids. Germline CDR1 and CDR2: SGHRS and YFSETQ. The V segment lost 2 bases and the J segment 6 bases; nucleotides outside the gene matches: 1. The CDR3 sequence is CASSLGLAGELFF. DNA of the CDR3: TGCGCCAGCAGCTTAGGACTAGCCGGGGAGCTGTTTTTT.

The V call is TRBV7-2, the J call TRBJ2-2, with D possibly matching TRBD2 (5 bases). This CDR3 region has 16 residues. Trimming removed 1 base from V and 3 bases from J, with 12 bases in between. The germline gives CDR1 SGHTA, CDR2 FQGNSA. The DNA of the CDR3 is TGTGCCAGCAGCTTAGTGAACCGGGAATACACCGGGGAGCTGTTTTTT. Translated: CASSLVNREYTGELFF.

J is TRBJ2-1 and V is TRBV5-1; the D is unclear. Trimming took 1 base from V and 6 from J, leaving 11 bases between them. The CDR3 has 14 amino acids. Germline CDR1 is SGHRS and CDR2 is YFSETQ. CDR3 loop: CASSLNTQFNEQFF. The CDR3 nucleotides are TGCGCCAGCAGCTTGAATACTCAATTCAATGAGCAGTTCTTC.

A few counts support this clone. The rearrangement uses TRBV6-1 and TRBJ1-2; 7 nucleotides agree with TRBD1. With V trimmed by 3 bases and J by 5 bases, 3 bases remained unmatched. CDR3 size: 13 residues. Per the germline V gene, CDR1 is MNHNS and CDR2 is SASEGT. The CDR3 protein is CASSETGTYGYTF. DNA of the CDR3: TGTGCCAGCAGTGAGACAGGGACGTATGGCTACACCTTC.

The rearrangement joins TRBV15 to TRBJ2-2, with D possibly TRBD2 on 5 matching bases. V dropped 6 bases and J dropped 4 bases, with 21 bases sitting between them. There are 17 residues in the CDR3. Germline CDR1 is LNHNV and CDR2 is YYDKDF (reference sequence). The CDR3 sequence is CATRNRGRPNITGELFF. The CDR3 DNA is TGTGCCACCAGGAACCGGGGAAGGCCCAACATCACCGGGGAGCTGTTTTTT.

The CDR3 nucleotides are TGTGCCAGCAGCGTATATCAGGGGGATTCACCCCTCCACTTT. It translates to CASSVYQGDSPLHF. J is TRBJ1-6 and V is TRBV9; 7 bases agree with TRBD1. Germline V gene lookup returns CDR1 SGDLS and CDR2 YYNGEE. Trimming took 1 base from V and 8 from J; bases not matched to a gene: 3. The CDR3 length is 14 residues.

The V and J genes are TRBV5-4 and TRBJ2-2; 10 positions match TRBD2. Looked up from germline, CDR1 is SGHNT and CDR2 is YYREEE (reference sequence). V lost 2 bases, J lost 4 bases, and 2 bases stayed unmatched. This CDR3 region has 15 residues. The CDR3 bases are TGTGCCAGCAGCTTTAGCGGGGGGATCACCGGGGAGCTGTTTTTT. As protein: CASSFSGGITGELFF.

The CDR3 nucleotides read TGTGCCAGCAGCTTAACCTCCGCTAGCGGGGGGGCCGTATTTTGGGGGTTCTTC. Protein product: CASSLTSASGGAVFWGFF. The genes are TRBV7-8 and TRBJ2-1; 12 bases fit TRBD2. The CDR3 sequence is 18 residues long. Germline lookup yields CDR1 SGHVS and CDR2 FQNEAQ. Trimming cost V 2 bases and J 15 bases; bases outside gene matches: 20.

The J gene is TRBJ2-1, the V gene TRBV4-1; D is ambiguous. This CDR3 region has 11 residues. V lost 2 bases to trimming and J lost 7 bases, with 3 bases between them. Germline V gives CDR1 MGHRA, CDR2 YSYEKL. The CDR3 spells CASSQQNEQFF. The CDR3 region has the DNA TGCGCCAGCAGCCAACAGAATGAGCAGTTCTTC.

The chain has TRBV11-3 and TRBJ2-1; possible D gene TRBD1, 5 bases. Germline values: CDR1 SGHNT, CDR2 YENEEA. The V and J ends lost 5 bases and 7 bases respectively, with 12 bases between them. This CDR3 comprises 13 residues. For the CDR3, the DNA is TGTGCCAGCAGCACCGGACCAGGGAATGAGCAGTTCTTC. This encodes CASSTGPGNEQFF.

This clone has more than one count but fewer than ten. The chain is built from TRBV20-1 and TRBJ2-7, with a possible D match to TRBD2 (6 bases). The germline V and J ends were trimmed by 5 bases and 8 bases, with 13 bases remaining between them. The germline gives CDR1 DFQATT, CDR2 SNEGSKA (reference sequence). The CDR3 extends over 11 amino acids. The CDR3 spells CSAGAGLKQYF. CDR3 nucleotide sequence: TGCAGTGCTGGGGCGGGACTTAAGCAGTACTTC.

The chain recombines TRBV2 with TRBJ1-2; 8 nucleotides agree with TRBD1. CDR1 SNHLY and CDR2 FYNNEI come from the germline V gene. The junction had 2 bases not matched to a gene; V was cut back by 7 bases and J by 7 bases. This CDR3 contains 11 residues. The CDR3 loop is CASIDRGGYTF. The CDR3 DNA is TGTGCCAGCATAGACAGGGGTGGCTACACCTTC.

This clone was observed a single time. V is TRBV2 and J is TRBJ2-7, with D possibly being TRBD1 (6 bases). Germline V gene sequence: CDR1 SNHLY, CDR2 FYNNEI. The V gene lost 7 bases and the J gene lost 5 bases, with 15 bases spanning the gap. CDR3 length equals 13 residues. The CDR3 here is CASNIQGLNEQYF. For the CDR3, the DNA is TGTGCCAGCAATATCCAGGGGCTCAACGAGCAGTACTTC.

The chain is built from TRBV30 and TRBJ1-1; TRBD1 is a possible D gene (5 bases). Germline CDR1 GTSNPN, CDR2 SVGIG (reference sequence). Between the trimmed V and J ends, which lost 2 bases and 1 base, there was a span of 11 bases. CDR3 size: 14 residues. The CDR3 region is CAWSRVGGNTEAFF. In nucleotides, the CDR3 is TGTGCCTGGAGTAGAGTCGGGGGGAACACTGAAGCTTTCTTT.